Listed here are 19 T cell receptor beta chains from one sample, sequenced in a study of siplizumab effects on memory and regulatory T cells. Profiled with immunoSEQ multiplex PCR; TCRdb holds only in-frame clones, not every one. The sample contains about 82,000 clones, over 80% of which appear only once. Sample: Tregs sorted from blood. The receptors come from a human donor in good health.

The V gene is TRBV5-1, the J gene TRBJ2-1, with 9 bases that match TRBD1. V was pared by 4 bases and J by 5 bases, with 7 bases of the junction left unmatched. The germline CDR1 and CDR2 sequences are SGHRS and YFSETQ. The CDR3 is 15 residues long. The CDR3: CASSIGTGTNNEQFF. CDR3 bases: TGCGCCAGCAGCATCGGGACAGGGACTAACAATGAGCAGTTCTTC.

The CDR3 protein is CASSLASGNTEAFF. CDR3 nucleotides: TGCGCCAGCAGCTTGGCTTCGGGGAACACTGAAGCTTTCTTT. The rearrangement uses TRBV5-1 and TRBJ1-1, with no clear D. CDR1 is SGHRS, CDR2 YFSETQ, per germline. The CDR3 runs 14 residues. V was cut by 0 bases and J by 1 base, with 7 bases left in between.

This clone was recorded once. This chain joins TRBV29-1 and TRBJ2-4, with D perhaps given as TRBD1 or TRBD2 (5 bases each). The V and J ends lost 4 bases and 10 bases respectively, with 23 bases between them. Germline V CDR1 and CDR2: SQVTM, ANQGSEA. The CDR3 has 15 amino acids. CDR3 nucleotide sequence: TGCAGCGTTGCTGGGGGAGTCCTATCCCAAATAATTCAGTACTTC. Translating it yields CSVAGGVLSQIIQYF.

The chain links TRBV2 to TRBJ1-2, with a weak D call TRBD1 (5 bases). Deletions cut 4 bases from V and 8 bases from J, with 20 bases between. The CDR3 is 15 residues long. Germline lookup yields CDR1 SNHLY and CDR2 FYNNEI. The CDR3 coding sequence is TGTGCCAGCAGTGTTGTTACAGGCAGGGAGGGAGGCTACACCTTC. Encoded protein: CASSVVTGREGGYTF.

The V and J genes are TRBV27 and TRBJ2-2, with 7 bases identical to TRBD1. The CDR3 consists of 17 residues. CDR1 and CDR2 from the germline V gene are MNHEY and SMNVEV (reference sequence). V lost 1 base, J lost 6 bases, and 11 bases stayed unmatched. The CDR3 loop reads CASSLLVGTVRPGELFF. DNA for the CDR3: TGTGCCAGCAGTTTATTAGTTGGGACAGTTAGGCCCGGGGAGCTGTTTTTT.

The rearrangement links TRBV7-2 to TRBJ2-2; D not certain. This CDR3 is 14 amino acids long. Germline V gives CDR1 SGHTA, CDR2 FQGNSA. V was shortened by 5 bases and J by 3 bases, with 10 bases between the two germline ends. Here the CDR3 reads CASSPRFYTGELFF. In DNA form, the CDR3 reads TGTGCCAGCAGCCCTCGATTCTACACCGGGGAGCTGTTTTTT.

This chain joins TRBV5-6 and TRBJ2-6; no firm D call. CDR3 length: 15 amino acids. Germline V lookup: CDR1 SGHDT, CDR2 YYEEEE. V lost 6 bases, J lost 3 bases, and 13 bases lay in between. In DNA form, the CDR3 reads TGTGCCAGCACCCCGTGGTCCGGTGGGGCCAACGTCCTGACTTTC. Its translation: CASTPWSGGANVLTF.

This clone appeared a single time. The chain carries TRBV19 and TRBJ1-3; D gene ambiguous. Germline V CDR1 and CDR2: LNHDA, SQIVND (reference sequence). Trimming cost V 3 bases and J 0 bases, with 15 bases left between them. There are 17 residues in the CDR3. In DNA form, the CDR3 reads TGTGCCAGTAGTATGGTCGGGGTTACCATCTCTGGAAACACCATATATTTT. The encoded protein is CASSMVGVTISGNTIYF.

The CDR3 sequence: CASSIGDRGRLKETQYF. DNA for the CDR3: TGTGCCAGTAGTATAGGGGACAGGGGGCGCCTGAAGGAGACCCAGTACTTC. The chain has TRBV19 and TRBJ2-5; 12 bases fit TRBD1. There are 17 residues in the CDR3. V dropped 1 base and J dropped 5; count of bases not matched to a gene: 8. CDR1 and CDR2 (germline): LNHDA, SQIVND (reference sequence).

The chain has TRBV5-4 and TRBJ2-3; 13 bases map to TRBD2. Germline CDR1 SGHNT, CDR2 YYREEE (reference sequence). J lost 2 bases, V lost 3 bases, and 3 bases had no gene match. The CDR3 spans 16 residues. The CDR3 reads CASSSGLAGDTDTQYF. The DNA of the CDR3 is TGTGCCAGCAGCTCAGGACTAGCGGGGGACACAGATACGCAGTATTTT. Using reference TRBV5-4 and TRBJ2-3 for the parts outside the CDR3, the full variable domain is ETGVTQSPTHLIKTRGQQVTLRCSSQSGHNTVSWYQQALGQGPQFIFQYYREEENGRGNFPPRFSGLQFPNYSSELNVNALELDDSALYLCASSSGLAGDTDTQYFGPGTRLTVL.

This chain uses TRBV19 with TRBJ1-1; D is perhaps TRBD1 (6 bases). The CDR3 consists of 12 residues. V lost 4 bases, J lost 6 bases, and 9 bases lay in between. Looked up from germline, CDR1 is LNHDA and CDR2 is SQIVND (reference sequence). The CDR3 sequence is CASSTGGAEAFF. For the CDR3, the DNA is TGTGCCAGTAGTACCGGGGGCGCTGAAGCTTTCTTT.

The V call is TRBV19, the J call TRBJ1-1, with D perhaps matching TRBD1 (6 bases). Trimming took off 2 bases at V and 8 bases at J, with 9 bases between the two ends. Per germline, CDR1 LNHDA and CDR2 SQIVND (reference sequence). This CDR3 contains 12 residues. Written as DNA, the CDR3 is TGTGCCAGTAGTATATTAGACAGGGAAGCTTTCTTT. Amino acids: CASSILDREAFF.

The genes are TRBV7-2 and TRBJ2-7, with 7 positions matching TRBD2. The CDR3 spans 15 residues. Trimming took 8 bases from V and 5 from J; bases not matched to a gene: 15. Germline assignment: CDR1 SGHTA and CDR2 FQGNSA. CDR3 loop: CASSLSLGGRDEQYF. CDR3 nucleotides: TGTGCCAGCTCCCTGAGTCTGGGGGGGAGGGACGAGCAGTACTTC.

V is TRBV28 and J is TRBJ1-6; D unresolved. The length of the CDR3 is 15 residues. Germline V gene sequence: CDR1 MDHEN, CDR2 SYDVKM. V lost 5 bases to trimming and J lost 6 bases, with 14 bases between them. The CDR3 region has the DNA TGTGCCAGCAGTCCCGTGTCCGTGGGTAATTCACCCCTCCACTTT. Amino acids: CASSPVSVGNSPLHF.

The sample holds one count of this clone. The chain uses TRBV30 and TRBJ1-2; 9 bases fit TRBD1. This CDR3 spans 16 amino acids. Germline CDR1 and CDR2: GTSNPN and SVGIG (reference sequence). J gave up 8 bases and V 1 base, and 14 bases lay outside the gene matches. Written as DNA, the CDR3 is TGTGCCTGGAGTGCCGTTCCCGGGGGGACAGGGAAAGGCTACACCTTC. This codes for CAWSAVPGGTGKGYTF.

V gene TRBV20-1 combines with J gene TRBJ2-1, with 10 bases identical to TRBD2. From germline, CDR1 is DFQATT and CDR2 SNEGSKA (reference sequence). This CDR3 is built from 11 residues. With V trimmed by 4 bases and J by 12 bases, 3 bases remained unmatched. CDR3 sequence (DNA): TGCAGTGCTACCTCTAGCGGGGGGCAGTTCTTC. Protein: CSATSSGGQFF.

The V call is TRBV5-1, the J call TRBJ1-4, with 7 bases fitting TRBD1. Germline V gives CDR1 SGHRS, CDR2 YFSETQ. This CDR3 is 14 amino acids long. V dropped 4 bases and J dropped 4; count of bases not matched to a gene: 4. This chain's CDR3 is CASSPGQFNEKLFF. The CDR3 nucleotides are TGCGCCAGCAGCCCGGGACAGTTTAATGAAAAACTGTTTTTT.

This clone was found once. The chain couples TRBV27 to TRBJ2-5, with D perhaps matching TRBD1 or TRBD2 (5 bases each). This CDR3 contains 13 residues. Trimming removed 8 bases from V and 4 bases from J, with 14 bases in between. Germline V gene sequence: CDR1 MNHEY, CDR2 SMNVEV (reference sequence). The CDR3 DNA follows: TGTGCCAGCTCCGGGCAGGGACGAGAGACCCAGTACTTC. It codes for CASSGQGRETQYF.

CDR3 sequence reads: CASSPGARGVGYTF. The CDR3 nucleotides are TGTGCCAGCAGCCCGGGGGCGAGGGGGGTCGGCTACACCTTC. The genes are TRBV7-9 and TRBJ1-2; tentative D call: TRBD1 (6 bases). V gave up 5 bases and J gave up 8 bases, with 18 bases separating them. Germline V gene data show CDR1 as SEHNR and CDR2 as FQNEAQ (reference sequence). The CDR3 runs to 14 residues.